These 5 T cell receptor beta chains were sequenced from one sample in a study of spatial heterogeneity in lung cancer. MiXCR was run by TCRdb on the 5' RACE reads, yielding one entry per CDR3 protein. Among 70,000 to 90,000 distinct CDR3 sequences listed, 10% to 15% were seen once. Indicated time point: sample taken at primary tumor resection. Whole RNA was taken from tumor, nontumor lung or frozen PBMC; it was then sequenced unsorted. The sequencing used PBMCs, collected at surgery. Receptor source: a male donor with early-stage non-small cell lung cancer.

This chain joins TRBV27 and TRBJ1-6; D gene unclear. The CDR3 sequence is 16 residues long. V shed 2 bases and J shed 6 bases, with 14 bases lying between them. Germline CDR1 MNHEY, CDR2 SMNVEV (reference sequence). CDR3 nucleotides: TGTGCCAGCAGTTTAAACCAGGCCGCCCGTAATTCACCCCTCCACTTT. Amino acids: CASSLNQAARNSPLHF.

This chain's CDR3 is CASSPDWRVTGELFF. The CDR3 DNA reads as TGTGCCAGCAGCCCAGACTGGAGAGTAACCGGGGAGCTGTTTTTT. The chain is built from TRBV5-5 and TRBJ2-2; D remains ambiguous. The CDR3 has 15 amino acids. V was clipped by 4 bases and J by 5 bases, with 15 bases between them. Looked up from germline, CDR1 is SGHKS and CDR2 is YYEKEE (reference sequence).

This chain links TRBV19 with TRBJ2-5; 7 bases line up with TRBD2. The CDR3 runs to 16 residues. V lost 1 base, J lost 2 bases, and 7 bases stayed unmatched. CDR1 and CDR2 from the germline V gene are LNHDA and SQIVND (reference sequence). The CDR3 region is CASSIVGAGTQETQYF. CDR3 coding DNA: TGTGCCAGTAGTATAGTCGGAGCGGGAACACAAGAGACCCAGTACTTC.

This clonotype was found many times. The chain recombines TRBV5-8 with TRBJ2-6, with 10 bases identical to TRBD1. This CDR3 has 17 amino acids. Germline CDR1 is SGHTS and CDR2 is YDEGEE. V shed 6 bases, J shed 0 bases, and the junction held 6 bases outside the gene matches. The CDR3 loop reads CASTEGTGASGANVLTF. The CDR3 bases are TGTGCCAGCACCGAGGGGACAGGGGCCTCTGGGGCCAACGTCCTGACTTTC.

This clonotype was counted between two and nine times. The chain has TRBV7-2 and TRBJ2-5, with TRBD1 as a possible D gene (6 bases). The CDR3 runs to 13 residues. The germline gives CDR1 SGHTA, CDR2 FQGNSA. V shed 5 bases and J shed 2 bases, with 9 bases lying between them. CDR3 sequence: CASSQDSQETQYF. The CDR3 nucleotides are TGTGCCAGCAGCCAGGACAGTCAAGAGACCCAGTACTTC.